Presented here are 5 T cell receptor beta chains from one specimen sequenced in a study of cytomegalovirus exposure and HLA in healthy donors. Both 60 Vbeta primers and 13 Jbeta primers went into the PCR. Clones were sequenced by immunoSEQ multiplex PCR, and TCRdb holds only the in-frame ones, with some missing. The sample lists 170,000 or so clones, around 77% occurring once. Sequenced sample: PBMCs. The origin of the receptors is a man in his 60s in good health and CMV-seronegative.

The chain links TRBV9 to TRBJ2-3; D may be TRBD2 (6 bases). Germline V lookup: CDR1 SGDLS, CDR2 YYNGEE. V shed 0 bases and J shed 6 bases, with 14 bases lying between them. The CDR3 spans 15 residues. The CDR3 region is CASSVAGGAGDTQYF. The CDR3 bases are TGTGCCAGCAGCGTAGCAGGAGGGGCAGGGGATACGCAGTATTTT.

The chain links TRBV6-1 to TRBJ1-2, with a possible D match to TRBD1 (6 bases). V gave up 4 bases and J gave up 5 bases, with 14 bases separating them. Germline CDR1 is MNHNS and CDR2 is SASEGT. This CDR3 comprises 14 residues. The CDR3 bases are TGTGCCAGCAGTGCGGGACACCGAAATTATGGCTACACCTTC. It codes for CASSAGHRNYGYTF.

J is TRBJ2-1 and V is TRBV28, with D maybe TRBD1 (6 bases). The CDR3 has 13 amino acids. Germline loops: CDR1 MDHEN, CDR2 SYDVKM. V lost 2 bases and J 6 bases, leaving 8 bases between the germline ends. CDR3 amino acids: CASSLTGSNEQFF. The CDR3 DNA follows: TGTGCCAGCAGTTTAACAGGGAGCAATGAGCAGTTCTTC.

V and J are TRBV11-2 and TRBJ2-2; weak D call: TRBD1 (6 bases). V was pared by 1 base and J by 5 bases, with 8 bases between. The CDR3 runs 14 residues. The V gene's germline CDR1 is SGHAT and CDR2 FQNNGV. CDR3 in DNA: TGTGCCAGCAGCTTAGTCAGGGGAACCGGGGAGCTGTTTTTT. Protein sequence: CASSLVRGTGELFF.

This rearrangement joins TRBV5-1 to TRBJ1-2; 10 positions match TRBD1. Germline V gene data show CDR1 as SGHRS and CDR2 as YFSETQ. This CDR3 contains 14 residues. J lost 3 bases, V lost 4 bases, and 3 bases had no gene match. The CDR3 DNA follows: TGCGCCAGCAGCGGGACAGGGGTGGACTATGGCTACACCTTC. This sequence encodes CASSGTGVDYGYTF.